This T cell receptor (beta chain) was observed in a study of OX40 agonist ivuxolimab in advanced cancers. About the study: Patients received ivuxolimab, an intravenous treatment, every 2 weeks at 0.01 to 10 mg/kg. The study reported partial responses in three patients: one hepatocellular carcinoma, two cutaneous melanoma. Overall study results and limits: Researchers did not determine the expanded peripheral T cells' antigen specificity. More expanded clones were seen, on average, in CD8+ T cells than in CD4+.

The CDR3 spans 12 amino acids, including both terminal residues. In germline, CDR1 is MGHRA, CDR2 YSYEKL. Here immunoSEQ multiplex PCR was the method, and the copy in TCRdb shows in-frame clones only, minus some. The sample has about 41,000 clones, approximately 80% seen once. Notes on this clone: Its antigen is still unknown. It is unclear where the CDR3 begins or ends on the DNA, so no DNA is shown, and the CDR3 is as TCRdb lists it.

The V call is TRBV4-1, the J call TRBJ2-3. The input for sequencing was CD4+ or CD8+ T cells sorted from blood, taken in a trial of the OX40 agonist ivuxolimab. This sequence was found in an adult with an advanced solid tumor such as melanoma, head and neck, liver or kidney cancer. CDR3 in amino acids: CASSSGADTQYF.